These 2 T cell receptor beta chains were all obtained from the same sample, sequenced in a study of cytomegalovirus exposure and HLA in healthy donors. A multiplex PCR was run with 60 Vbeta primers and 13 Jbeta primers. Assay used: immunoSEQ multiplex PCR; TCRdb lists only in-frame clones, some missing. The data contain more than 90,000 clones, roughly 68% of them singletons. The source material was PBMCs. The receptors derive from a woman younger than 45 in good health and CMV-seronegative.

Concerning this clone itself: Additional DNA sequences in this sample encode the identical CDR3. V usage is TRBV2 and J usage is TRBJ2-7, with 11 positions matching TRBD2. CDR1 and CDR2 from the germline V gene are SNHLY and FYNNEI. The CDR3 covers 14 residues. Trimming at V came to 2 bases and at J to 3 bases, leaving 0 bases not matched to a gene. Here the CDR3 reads CASSETSGSYEQYF. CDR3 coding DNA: TGTGCCAGCAGTGAAACTAGCGGGAGCTACGAGCAGTACTTC.

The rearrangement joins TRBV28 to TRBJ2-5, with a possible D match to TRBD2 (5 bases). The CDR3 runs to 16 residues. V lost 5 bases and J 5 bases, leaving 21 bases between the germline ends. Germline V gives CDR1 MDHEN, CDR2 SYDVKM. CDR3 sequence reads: CASSAVGIGSTETQYF. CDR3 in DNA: TGTGCCAGCAGTGCCGTAGGCATAGGGAGTACGGAGACCCAGTACTTC. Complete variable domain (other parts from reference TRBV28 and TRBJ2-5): DVKVTQSSRYLVKRTGEKVFLECVQDMDHENMFWYRQDPGLGLRLIYFSYDVKMKEKGDIPEGYSVSREKKERFSLILESASTNQTSMYLCASSAVGIGSTETQYFGPGTRLLVL.